These 21 T cell receptor beta chains were sequenced from one sample in a study of blood T cells in healthy people across ages. For the second PCR, which ran for about 6 to 11 cycles, a sample-barcoded 5' primer and a J-beta primer mix were used. TCRdb reanalysed the 5' RACE reads using MiXCR and keeps one entry per CDR3 protein. Of more than 900,000 distinct CDR3 sequences in the sample, 25% to 30% were seen once. In addition, the sample was reused for a study of T cells of mothers and their children.

The sequenced sample was blood. The receptors were sampled from a woman in her forties in good health.

This clonotype has a count of ten or more. The chain carries TRBV7-2 and TRBJ2-7; 9 bases are a match to TRBD2. This CDR3 is built from 15 residues. The V segment lost 2 bases and the J segment 2 bases; nucleotides outside the gene matches: 4. Germline CDR1 is SGHTA and CDR2 is FQGNSA. The CDR3 region is CASSLSGGGAYEQYF. The DNA of the CDR3 is TGTGCCAGCAGCTTATCGGGCGGGGGGGCCTACGAGCAGTACTTC.

This clonotype has more than one count but fewer than ten. The CDR3 bases are TGTGCCAGCAGCGTAGAACCGACACAAGAGACCCAGTACTTC. Its protein is CASSVEPTQETQYF. The chain employs TRBV9 and TRBJ2-5; the D is unclear. This CDR3 has 14 amino acids. Germline loops: CDR1 SGDLS, CDR2 YYNGEE. Trimming removed 0 bases at V and 2 bases at J, with 8 bases between. The full variable domain, in which reference TRBV9 and TRBJ2-5 provide the parts outside the CDR3, is DSGVTQTPKHLITATGQRVTLRCSPRSGDLSVYWYQQSLDQGLQFLIQYYNGEERAKGNILERFSAQQFPDLHSELNLSSLELGDSALYFCASSVEPTQETQYFGPGTRLLVL.

V usage is TRBV6-2 or TRBV6-3 and J usage is TRBJ1-5; D is unclear. The CDR3 runs 14 residues. Germline V gene sequence: CDR1 MNHEY, CDR2 SVGEGT. V dropped 6 bases and J dropped 2 bases, with 11 bases sitting between them. The CDR3 DNA reads TGTGCCAGCAGCTATGCCAGTCGCAATCAGCCCCAGCATTTT. This gives the protein CASSYASRNQPQHF.

This clonotype was found many times. The chain uses TRBV27 and TRBJ2-3, with 8 bases matching TRBD1. This CDR3 is 15 amino acids long. Germline V gene sequence: CDR1 MNHEY, CDR2 SMNVEV (reference sequence). V shed 6 bases and J 1 base; nucleotides not matched to a gene: 6. CDR3: CASSPAGQGTDTQYF. As DNA, the CDR3 is TGTGCCAGCAGCCCGGCGGGACAGGGCACAGATACGCAGTATTTT.

In its sample, this clonotype was seen a few times. V usage is TRBV7-2 and J usage is TRBJ2-5; no firm D call. CDR1 SGHTA and CDR2 FQGNSA come from the germline V gene. V lost 2 bases to trimming and J lost 5 bases, with 12 bases between them. The CDR3 loop spans 14 amino acids. The CDR3 DNA sequence: TGTGCCAGCAGCTTAAGTCGGTCGCGGGAGACCCAGTACTTC. It codes for CASSLSRSRETQYF.

The rearrangement joins TRBV20-1 to TRBJ2-2, with TRBD1 as a possible D gene (6 bases). This CDR3 is built from 14 residues. Between the trimmed V and J ends, which lost 0 bases and 3 bases, there was a span of 8 bases. Germline V gene data show CDR1 as DFQATT and CDR2 as SNEGSKA (reference sequence). The DNA of the CDR3 is TGCAGTGCTAGAGATCAGGGGTACACCGGGGAGCTGTTTTTT. This codes for CSARDQGYTGELFF.

This clonotype was recorded a few times. The chain links TRBV14 to TRBJ1-5, with D hard to call. From germline, CDR1 is SGHDN and CDR2 FVKESK. The CDR3 is 15 amino acids. V was pared by 11 bases and J by 3 bases, with 20 bases between. The CDR3 loop reads CAGERAGNPNQPQHF. The CDR3 bases are TGTGCCGGCGAGCGGGCCGGGAACCCCAATCAGCCCCAGCATTTT.

This clonotype was detected only a few times. J is TRBJ1-5 and V is TRBV20-1; D call uncertain. The CDR3 consists of 14 residues. Germline V gene data show CDR1 as DFQATT and CDR2 as SNEGSKA (reference sequence). Trimming took off 3 bases at V and 4 bases at J, with 13 bases between the two ends. CDR3 region: CSASRSDGNQPQHF. The DNA for the CDR3 is TGCAGTGCTAGTAGATCTGACGGGAATCAGCCCCAGCATTTT.

This clonotype has at least ten counts. The chain employs TRBV20-1 and TRBJ2-3; 9 nucleotides match TRBD2. This CDR3 spans 15 amino acids. Germline V gives CDR1 DFQATT, CDR2 SNEGSKA (reference sequence). Trimming at V came to 6 bases and at J to 8 bases, leaving 15 bases not matched to a gene. The CDR3 DNA follows: TGCAGTGCCCACGAAGGCGGGGGGGTATTGGGTACGCAGTATTTT. It encodes CSAHEGGGVLGTQYF.

The CDR3 nucleotides read TGCAGTGCTAGTGGTGCTACCCGGGGCACTGAAGCTTTCTTT. This gives the protein CSASGATRGTEAFF. The V call is TRBV20-1, the J call TRBJ1-1; D remains unclear. This CDR3 comprises 14 residues. The V gene's germline CDR1 is DFQATT and CDR2 SNEGSKA (reference sequence). V dropped 3 bases and J dropped 4 bases, with 15 bases sitting between them.

This clonotype appeared a few times. An end of the junction differs from the germline gene, which may be a read error. The chain employs TRBV5-1 and TRBJ2-5; the match to TRBD2 covers 8 bases. Germline CDR1 reads SGHRS; CDR2 reads YFSETQ. The CDR3 contains 15 residues. This CDR3 reads CASSFPSGLQETRYF. The CDR3 nucleotides are TGCGCCAGCAGCTTCCCTAGCGGGTTACAAGAGACCCGGTACTTC. Full variable domain (remainder filled in from reference TRBV5-1 and TRBJ2-5): KAGVTQTPRYLIKTRGQQVTLSCSPISGHRSVSWYQQTPGQGLQFLFEYFSETQRNKGNFPGRFSGRQFSNSRSEMNVSTLELGDSALYLCASSFPSGLQETRYFGPGTRLLVL.

About this clonotype: A much larger clonotype is one base distant, so this may be a read error. The V call is TRBV7-9, the J call TRBJ2-1, with 7 positions matching TRBD1. CDR1 is SEHNR and CDR2 is FQNEAQ in the germline V gene (reference sequence). This CDR3 is 16 amino acids long. DNA of the CDR3: TGTGCCGGCAGCCCGAAGGGGGCAGGGTTAGGCCATGAGCAGTTCTTC. Residues: CAGSPKGAGLGHEQFF.

This clonotype appeared many times. This chain uses TRBV10-3 with TRBJ1-2, with D possibly TRBD1 on 5 matching bases. Trimming cost V 8 bases and J 0 bases, with 10 bases left between them. This CDR3 is built from 13 residues. Germline V gene data show CDR1 as ENHRY and CDR2 as SYGVKD. Here the CDR3 DNA reads TGTGCCATCCGGGACGACCCTAACTATGGCTACACCTTC. Encoded protein: CAIRDDPNYGYTF.

The chain combines TRBV5-1 with TRBJ1-1; 11 bases are a match to TRBD1. From germline, CDR1 is SGHRS and CDR2 YFSETQ. The CDR3 totals 12 residues. After removal of 2 bases from V and 11 bases from J, the junction contained 2 bases not matched to a gene. CDR3 sequence: CASSFGDRGAFF. CDR3 coding DNA: TGCGCCAGCAGCTTTGGGGACAGGGGGGCTTTCTTT. The whole variable domain, filled in from reference TRBV5-1 and TRBJ1-1, reads KAGVTQTPRYLIKTRGQQVTLSCSPISGHRSVSWYQQTPGQGLQFLFEYFSETQRNKGNFPGRFSGRQFSNSRSEMNVSTLELGDSALYLCASSFGDRGAFFGQGTRLTVV.

The J gene is TRBJ2-5, the V gene TRBV7-2; TRBD2 matches 8 bases. The DNA end is more similar to TRBJ2-4, so the J call may be wrong. Germline CDR1 and CDR2: SGHTA and FQGNSA. The CDR3 extends over 19 amino acids. The DNA for the CDR3 is TGTGCCAGCAGCCAAGATAATAGCGGCGGGGGGTTAGCCAAAAACATTCAGTACTTC. Its translation is CASSQDNSGGGLAKNIQYF.

V and J are TRBV20-1 and TRBJ1-1; 8 nucleotides line up with TRBD1. CDR1 and CDR2 from the germline V gene are DFQATT and SNEGSKA (reference sequence). The ends lost 6 bases at V and 0 bases at J; junction bases unmatched: 0. There are 12 residues in the CDR3. CDR3 amino acids: CSATGVNTEAFF. The CDR3 nucleotides are TGCAGTGCGACAGGGGTGAACACTGAAGCTTTCTTT.

Of note for this clonotype: The junction does not match germline at one end; this may be a read error. This chain links TRBV7-2 with TRBJ2-3, with 9 bases identical to TRBD2. The CDR3 length is 14 residues. The germline CDR1 and CDR2 sequences are SGHTA and FQGNSA. CDR3 residues: CASSRRGGTDAQYF. CDR3 nucleotide sequence: TGTGCCAGCAGCAGGCGGGGGGGCACAGATGCGCAGTATTTT.

This clonotype was seen repeatedly, ten times or more. This rearrangement joins TRBV29-1 to TRBJ2-3, with D perhaps TRBD1 (5 bases). V gave up 3 bases and J gave up 5 bases, with 12 bases separating them. Germline V lookup: CDR1 SQVTM, CDR2 ANQGSEA. The CDR3 length is 13 residues. The CDR3 is CSVDSGRVDTQYF. The CDR3 nucleotides are TGCAGCGTTGATTCGGGCAGGGTAGATACGCAGTATTTT.

This clonotype appeared many times. The chain has TRBV5-1 and TRBJ1-2; no clear D. Germline loops: CDR1 SGHRS, CDR2 YFSETQ. V was cut by 0 bases and J by 7 bases, with 10 bases left in between. CDR3 size: 13 residues. The CDR3 DNA follows: TGCGCCAGCAGCTTGGAGGGTAGCGGTGGCTACACCTTC. Amino acid sequence: CASSLEGSGGYTF.

This clonotype was found many times. The V and J genes are TRBV11-3 and TRBJ2-1; a weak D match, TRBD1 (5 bases). The V gene lost 5 bases and the J gene lost 2 bases, with 13 bases spanning the gap. This CDR3 has 15 amino acids. Germline CDR1 is SGHNT and CDR2 is YENEEA. CDR3 bases: TGTGCCAGCAGCACACGACAGCAGCCCTACAATGAGCAGTTCTTC. Translating gives CASSTRQQPYNEQFF.

This clonotype was recorded a few times. This may be a read error, as it is one base from a much larger clone. This chain connects TRBV20-1 to TRBJ2-1; TRBD1 aligns across 7 bases. The closer fit of TRBJ2-7 to the DNA end suggests the J call may be wrong. The CDR3 runs to 14 residues. The germline V gene encodes CDR1 DFQATT and CDR2 SNEGSKA (reference sequence). The CDR3 loop is CSATTGVWYNEQYF. CDR3 DNA: TGCAGTGCTACCACAGGGGTGTGGTACAATGAGCAGTACTTC.